This TCR beta chain is drawn from a study of CD8 T cells in Susac syndrome (dated by TCRdb to the late 2010s). For the study in its entirety: The study used repertoire sequencing to test whether antigen drove CD8+ T cell activation and differentiation in Susac syndrome. Overall results and qualifications from the work: The study acknowledged that relatively few individuals were included in the TCR sequencing and HLA analysis.

With respect to this clonotype: It lacks a known antigen. Base qualities are not at hand, and no much larger clone is one base apart.

High-throughput TCR beta sequencing profiled peripheral blood CD8+ and CD4+ T cells from healthy donors, Susac syndrome patients and multiple sclerosis patients. Healthy donors were age- and sex-matched controls. Bulk CD8+ and CD4+ T cells were purified magnetically by negative isolation, whereas CD8+ TEMRA cells were enriched by FACS. Blood was collected in EDTA tubes and processed within 24 hours, with PBMCs isolated through density gradient centrifugation. PBMCs intended for TCR sequencing were cryopreserved in liquid nitrogen and thawed later in a water bath at 37 degrees C. A purity of at least 90% was achieved for sorted or isolated CD4+, CD8+ and CD8+ TEMRA cells. RNA was extracted with the RNeasy kit and 0.5 to 1 ug was reverse transcribed using random hexamers. The immunoSEQ multiplex PCR assay, which covers 54 Vbeta and 13 Jbeta segments, was used to amplify TCR beta CDR3 regions. PCR amplification bias was corrected by using a synthetic template baseline for primer optimization and computational correction. In the original analysis: Reads were annotated to V, D and J genes per IMGT and analyzed with immunoSEQ Analyzer, keeping only productive sequences. Clonality was computed as one minus Shannon entropy normalized by log2 of the number of productive unique sequences. For each patient and control, public and private clones were evaluated among the 100 most prevalent clones. Susac-specific clones were defined as absent from healthy and MS cohorts, 850 to 1,300 published viral clones and other ImmuneACCESS disease sequences. In-frame beta chains were kept once TCRdb had trimmed the public reads at Q25 with fastp and called clones with MiXCR. Records with the same CDR3 protein are collapsed into one entry carrying the most frequent genes and DNA. The V and J calls shown here were made by TCRdb, not taken from the authors' results. The sample table lists some 120,000 distinct CDR3 sequences, about 95% of them with a count of one. The ten top clones hold roughly 0.12% of the sample.

The CDR3, cysteine through phenylalanine, is 11 amino acids long. The read is trimmed to its CDR3 DNA, 33 bases read in frame from base 1. CDR1 and CDR2 were assigned from the germline V gene as MGHDK and SYGVNS. Ends trimmed: V by 8 bases, J by 9 bases; bases unmatched to a gene: 4. The material sequenced was CD4+ T cells from PBMCs. The origin of this receptor is a human donor in good health. This sequence uses TRBV25-1 and TRBJ2-1, with TRBD2 matching 7 junction bases. The nucleotide sequence reads TGTGCCAGCGGGAGGGCAACTGAGCAGTTCTTC. Translated, this gives CASGRATEQFF.